This T cell receptor (beta chain) was obtained from a study of vaccination effects on CD4 cells after COVID-19. For this clone: What it recognizes is unknown.

Only in-frame clones appear in the TCRdb table, and some are missing; sequencing was by immunoSEQ multiplex PCR. This repertoire shows under 55,000 clones, 65% to 70% found once; its top ten account for around a third. V was cut by 1 base and J by 2 bases, with 14 bases left in between. Germline lookup yields CDR1 SGHNT and CDR2 YYREEE (reference sequence). The CDR3 runs 16 residues. Findings and caveats of the study: Late in the post-vaccination period, infection-induced and vaccine-induced clones underwent marked clonal contraction.

Antigen-specific CD4+ T cell clonotypes were called by their expansion after viral peptide-pool culture in ViraFEST. The culture ran for roughly ten days, and then CD4+ T cells were isolated. This person caught SARS-CoV-2 sometime from March to December 2020, and PCR testing confirmed the infection. A few million PBMC were seeded per well and grown in the presence of roughly 11 IU/ml IL-2 and around 11 ug/ml peptides. The chain has TRBV5-4 and TRBJ2-3; D is ambiguous. The specimen was CD4+ T cells from PBMCs cultured with a peptide pool, collected before COVID-19 vaccination. The receptor was isolated from a human donor who had a prior SARS-CoV-2 infection. The CDR3 loop reads CASSLWVSELTDTQYF. CDR3 coding DNA: TGTGCCAGCAGCTTGTGGGTGAGTGAGCTCACAGATACGCAGTATTTT.